The 15 T cell receptor beta chains given below trace back to one sample, sequenced in a study of T cell clonality in common variable immunodeficiency. The method was immunoSEQ multiplex PCR; TCRdb's version includes in-frame clones alone and lacks a portion of them. The record shows fewer than 70,000 clones for this sample, with no singletons present. Sequencing used peripheral blood mononuclear cells. These receptors originate from a person aged 18 to 75 in good health.

This clone was seen at least ten times. The sequenced fragment ends 3 residues before the CDR3 boundary, so the rest is inferred from the germline J gene. The rearrangement links TRBV20-1 to TRBJ1-6, with a possible D match to TRBD1 (6 bases). The V gene's germline CDR1 is DFQATT and CDR2 SNEGSKA (reference sequence). This CDR3 is built from 14 residues. Trimming stripped 4 bases from V and 7 bases from J, with 14 bases between. This chain's CDR3 is CSATGVLGNSPLHF. CDR3 DNA, as far as it was read: TGCAGTGCTACAGGGGTTTTGGGCAATTCACCC.

In its sample, this clone was seen many times. The observed sequence ends 3 residues before the CDR3 terminus, with the missing tail filled in from the germline J gene. The chain has TRBV9 and TRBJ2-2, with TRBD1 matching 12 bases. Looked up from germline, CDR1 is SGDLS and CDR2 is YYNGEE. J lost 10 bases, V lost 3 bases, and 10 bases had no gene match. The CDR3 contains 16 residues. The sequenced part of the CDR3 DNA is TGTGCCAGCAGCGAGACCGGGACAGGGGGCCGAGAGGAG. Amino acids: CASSETGTGGREE. The whole CDR3 reads CASSETGTGGREELFF. Drawing the rest from reference TRBV9 and TRBJ2-2, the complete variable domain is DSGVTQTPKHLITATGQRVTLRCSPRSGDLSVYWYQQSLDQGLQFLIQYYNGEERAKGNILERFSAQQFPDLHSELNLSSLELGDSALYFCASSETGTGGREELFFGEGSRLTVL.

This clone was observed at least ten times. The observed sequence ends 3 residues before the CDR3 terminus, with the missing tail filled in from the germline J gene. This chain joins TRBV10-3 and TRBJ2-3; 7 nucleotides align to TRBD2. The CDR3 totals 15 residues. Germline V gives CDR1 ENHRY, CDR2 SYGVKD. V was clipped by 6 bases and J by 1 base; unmatched bases: 7. CDR3 DNA (partial): TGTGCCATCAGAGACCCTAGCGGACGCACAGATACG. It specifies CAIRDPSGRTDT. The whole CDR3 region reads CAIRDPSGRTDTQYF.

This clone appeared many times. From the germline J gene comes the end of the CDR3, since the read stops 3 residues before it. The V and J genes are TRBV12-5 and TRBJ2-2; D possibly corresponds to TRBD2 (5 bases). The germline V gene has CDR1 LGHNT and CDR2 FRNRAP. The CDR3 consists of 13 residues. V lost 5 bases to trimming and J lost 5 bases, with 9 bases between them. The CDR3 here is CASGPDWTGELFF. The sequenced CDR3 bases are TGTGCTAGTGGTCCGGACTGGACCGGGGAG.

This clone was found many times. The read gets to within 3 residues of the CDR3 end, and the germline J gene fills in the rest. This rearrangement joins TRBV19 to TRBJ1-2; 7 nucleotides line up with TRBD1. This CDR3 has 14 residues. From germline, CDR1 is LNHDA and CDR2 SQIVND (reference sequence). The J segment lost 2 bases and the V segment lost 7 bases, leaving 7 bases of the junction unmatched. The sequenced CDR3 bases are TGTGCCAGTAACACTGGACAGGCGAACTATGGC. Translating gives CASNTGQANYG. The whole CDR3 region reads CASNTGQANYGYTF. The full variable domain, completed using reference TRBV19 and TRBJ1-2, is DGGITQSPKYLFRKEGQNVTLSCEQNLNHDAMYWYRQDPGQGLRLIYYSQIVNDFQKGDIAEGYSVSREKKESFPLTVTSAQKNPTAFYLCASNTGQANYGYTFGSGTRLTVV.

This clone was recorded a few times. The read ends 3 residues early relative to the CDR3; the germline J gene fills the gap. The rearrangement joins TRBV30 to TRBJ1-1; D unclear. Germline lookup yields CDR1 GTSNPN and CDR2 SVGIG (reference sequence). The CDR3 consists of 13 residues. CDR3 bases read: TGTGCCTGGAGTGTACGCGGTCATGGTGTC. Protein product: CAWSVRGHGV. The entire CDR3 is CAWSVRGHGVAFF.

At least ten counts were recorded for this clone. Sequencing ends 3 residues short of the CDR3 end; the germline J gene provides the rest. V usage is TRBV5-5 and J usage is TRBJ2-5; 7 bases fit TRBD1. With 1 base clipped from V and 0 bases from J, the junction kept 3 bases outside the gene matches. CDR3 size: 15 residues. Germline CDR1 reads SGHKS; CDR2 reads YYEKEE (reference sequence). CDR3 residues: CASSLSTGDQETQYF. The DNA read from the CDR3 is TGTGCCAGCAGCTTGTCCACAGGGGACCAAGAGACC.

This clone has at least ten counts. The read halts 3 residues ahead of the CDR3 end, with the missing end drawn from the germline J gene. This rearrangement joins TRBV20-1 to TRBJ2-7, with D possibly being TRBD2 (5 bases). The germline V and J ends were trimmed by 6 bases and 4 bases, with 10 bases remaining between them. CDR1 is DFQATT and CDR2 is SNEGSKA in the germline V gene (reference sequence). This CDR3 has 11 amino acids. The sequenced CDR3 bases are TGCAGTGCCCCGGGGTATTACGAG. Its protein product is CSAPGYYE. The CDR3 as a whole reads CSAPGYYEQYF.

This clone appeared many times. The CDR3 end is not reached by the read, which stops 3 residues before it; the germline J gene fills it in. The chain employs TRBV6-2 or TRBV6-3 and TRBJ1-5; 8 bases fit TRBD1. V lost 6 bases and J lost 4; bases outside the gene matches: 11. Germline assignment: CDR1 MNHEY and CDR2 SVGEGT. This CDR3 has 16 amino acids. CDR3 DNA (partial): TGTGCCAGCAGACACTATGAGGGGACAGGAAATCAGCCC. Protein product: CASRHYEGTGNQP. The entire CDR3 protein is CASRHYEGTGNQPQHF.

In this sample, this clone turned up many times. The sequence runs out 3 residues before the end of the CDR3; the remainder is reconstructed from the germline J gene. The rearrangement links TRBV7-2 to TRBJ2-7; possibly TRBD1 for D (5 bases). Trimming removed 5 bases from V and 1 base from J, with 15 bases in between. This CDR3 region has 15 residues. Germline assignment: CDR1 SGHTA and CDR2 FQGNSA. The chain's CDR3 is CASSPTTDTSYEQYF. CDR3 DNA (partial): TGTGCCAGCAGCCCGACGACAGATACTTCCTACGAG.

There are many counts of this clone. The CDR3 goes on 3 residues after the read ends, and that part is filled in from the germline J gene. V and J are TRBV19 and TRBJ1-2, with D possibly being TRBD1 (5 bases). Germline V lookup: CDR1 LNHDA, CDR2 SQIVND (reference sequence). The CDR3 has 15 residues. V was shortened by 9 bases and J by 4 bases, with 21 bases between the two germline ends. CDR3 sequence reads: CASNPYFTGSYGYTF. The part of the CDR3 DNA that was read is TGTGCCAGCAATCCCTACTTTACAGGTTCCTATGGC.

Many counts were recorded for this clone. The read stops 3 residues short of the end of the CDR3; the missing end is completed from the germline J gene. V is TRBV12-3 or TRBV12-4 and J is TRBJ2-5; TRBD1 aligns across 7 bases. This CDR3 comprises 16 residues. V dropped 2 bases and J dropped 1; count of bases not matched to a gene: 7. The CDR3 bases that were read are TGTGCCAGCAGTTTATTTCGGGACAGCCCCCAAGAGACC. This codes for CASSLFRDSPQET. The entire CDR3 sequence reads CASSLFRDSPQETQYF.

This clone was detected only a few times. Coverage ceases 3 residues before the CDR3 finishes, and the germline J gene fills in the end. The chain combines TRBV27 with TRBJ2-7; a weak D match, TRBD1 (6 bases). The CDR3 has 16 residues. Looked up from germline, CDR1 is MNHEY and CDR2 is SMNVEV (reference sequence). V shed 1 base and J shed 0 bases, with 13 bases lying between them. The covered CDR3 bases are TGTGCCAGCAGTTTATTGGGGACACCTAGCTCCTACGAG. Translated, it gives CASSLLGTPSSYE. The whole CDR3 is CASSLLGTPSSYEQYF.

This clone was seen repeatedly, ten times or more. The CDR3: CSARRSTSGTYEQYF. The part of the CDR3 DNA that was read is TGCAGTGCCAGACGTTCGACTAGCGGAACCTACGAG. The rearrangement joins TRBV20-1 to TRBJ2-7, with TRBD2 matching over 9 bases. The CDR3 end falls 3 residues outside the read, so it is completed with the germline J gene. The CDR3 consists of 15 residues. Unmatched junction bases numbered 11, after V lost 6 bases and J lost 2 bases. Germline loops: CDR1 DFQATT, CDR2 SNEGSKA (reference sequence).

This clone was counted ten times or more. The CDR3 bases that were read are TGTGCCAGCCTTCTCGGACAGGGGGCCTACAATGAG. Protein sequence: CASLLGQGAYNE. The entire CDR3 protein is CASLLGQGAYNEQFF. The gene calls are TRBV7-9 and TRBJ2-1, with 10 bases aligning to TRBD1. The read terminates 3 residues before the CDR3 end, so the remaining end is supplied by the germline J gene. The germline gives CDR1 SEHNR, CDR2 FQNEAQ (reference sequence). The CDR3 consists of 15 residues. The junction had 6 bases not matched to a gene; V was cut back by 8 bases and J by 2 bases.